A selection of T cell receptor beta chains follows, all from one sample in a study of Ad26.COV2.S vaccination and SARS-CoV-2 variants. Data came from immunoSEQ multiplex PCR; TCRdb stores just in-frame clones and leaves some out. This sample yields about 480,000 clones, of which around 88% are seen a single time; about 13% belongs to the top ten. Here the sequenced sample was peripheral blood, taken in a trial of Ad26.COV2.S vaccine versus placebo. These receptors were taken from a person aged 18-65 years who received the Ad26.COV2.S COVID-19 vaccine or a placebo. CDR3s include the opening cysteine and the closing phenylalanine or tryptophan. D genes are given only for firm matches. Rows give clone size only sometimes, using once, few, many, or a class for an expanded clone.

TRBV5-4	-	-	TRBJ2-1	CASSLGGFNEQFF	TGTGCCAGCAGCTTAGGGGGGTTCAATGAGCAGTTCTTC
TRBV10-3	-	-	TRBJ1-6	CATADESPSYNSPLHF	TGTGCCACGGCGGACGAGTCGCCCTCCTATAATTCACCCCTCCACTTT
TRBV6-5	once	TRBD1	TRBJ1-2	CASRTGDWGYTF	TGTGCCAGCAGGACAGGGGATTGGGGCTACACCTTC
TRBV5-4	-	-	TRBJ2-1	CASSPASGGYNEQFF	TGTGCCAGCAGCCCGGCAAGTGGGGGCTACAATGAGCAGTTCTTC
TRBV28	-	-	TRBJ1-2	CASSLPGSGGYTF	TGTGCCAGCAGTTTACCAGGGTCGGGCGGCTACACCTTC
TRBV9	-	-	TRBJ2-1	CASSPESSTGNEQFF	TGTGCCAGCAGTCCAGAGTCCTCAACGGGGAATGAGCAGTTCTTC
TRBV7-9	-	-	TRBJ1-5	CASSLGIGNQPQHF	TGTGCCAGCAGCCTAGGTATAGGCAATCAGCCCCAGCATTTT
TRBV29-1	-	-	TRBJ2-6	CSVGHGAGANVLTF	TGCAGCGTCGGCCACGGAGCTGGGGCCAACGTCCTGACTTTC
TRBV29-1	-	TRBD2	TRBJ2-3	CSAGGGTDTQYF	TGCAGCGCTGGCGGGGGGACAGATACGCAGTATTTT
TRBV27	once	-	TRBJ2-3	CASSFLSKNTQYF	TGTGCCAGCAGTTTCCTCTCTAAAAATACGCAGTATTTT
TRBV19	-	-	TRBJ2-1	CASSFLGGNNEQFF	TGTGCCAGTAGTTTCCTGGGGGGAAACAATGAGCAGTTCTTC
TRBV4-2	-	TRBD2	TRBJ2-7	CASSQDASGYEQYF	TGTGCCAGCAGCCAAGATGCTAGCGGATACGAGCAGTACTTC
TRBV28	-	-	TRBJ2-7	CASSLLGAYEQYF	TGTGCCAGCAGTTTATTGGGGGCCTACGAGCAGTACTTC
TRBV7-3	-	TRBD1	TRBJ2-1	CASSSAGTGRGYNEQFF	TGTGCCAGCAGCAGCGCCGGGACAGGGAGAGGCTACAATGAGCAGTTCTTC
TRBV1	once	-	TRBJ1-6	CTSSPTGTGRSPLHF	TGCACCAGCAGCCCGACCGGGACAGGAAGATCACCCCTCCACTTT
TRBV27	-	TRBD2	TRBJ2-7	CASSPRTSGSSYEQYF	TGTGCCAGCAGTCCCCGGACTAGCGGGAGCTCCTACGAGCAGTACTTC
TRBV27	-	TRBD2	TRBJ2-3	CASSRPLAGRTDTQYF	TGTGCCAGCAGCCGCCCCCTAGCGGGCCGCACAGATACGCAGTATTTT
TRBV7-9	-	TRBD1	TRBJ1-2	CASSQAGRGLPGGYTF	TGTGCCAGCAGCCAGGCGGGCAGGGGGTTACCAGGTGGCTACACCTTC
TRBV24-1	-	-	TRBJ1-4	CATMGVDEKLFF	TGTGCCACCATGGGGGTGGATGAAAAACTGTTTTTT
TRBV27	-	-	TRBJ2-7	CASSAQIPGSGPIYEQYF	TGTGCCAGCAGTGCCCAGATCCCTGGGAGCGGGCCAATCTACGAGCAGTACTTC
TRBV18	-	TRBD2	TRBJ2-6	CASSQPAGVSGANVLTF	TGTGCCAGCTCCCAACCCGCGGGAGTCTCTGGGGCCAACGTCCTGACTTTC
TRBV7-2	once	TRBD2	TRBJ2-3	CASSFYSGNTDTQYF	TGTGCCAGCAGCTTCTATAGCGGGAACACAGATACGCAGTATTTT
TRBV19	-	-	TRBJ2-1	CASSIPPMGVNEQFF	TGTGCCAGTAGTATCCCACCAATGGGGGTCAATGAGCAGTTCTTC
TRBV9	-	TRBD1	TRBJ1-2	CASSARGDRGQVYGYTF	TGTGCCAGCAGCGCCCGAGGGGACAGGGGGCAGGTCTATGGCTACACCTTC
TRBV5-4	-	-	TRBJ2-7	CASSLLLF	TGTGCCAGCAGCTTGCTCCTGTTC
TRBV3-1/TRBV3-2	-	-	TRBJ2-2	CASSLIGATGELFF	TGTGCCAGCAGCCTCATCGGGGCCACCGGGGAGCTGTTTTTT
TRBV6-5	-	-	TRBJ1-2	CASSYNRVGINYGYTF	TGTGCCAGCAGTTACAACAGGGTAGGAATTAACTATGGCTACACCTTC